Listed here are 25 T cell receptor beta chains from one sample, sequenced in a study of T-cell reconstitution after alpha-beta-depleted transplantation in children. Preparation of the TCRbeta library was carried out with unique molecular identifiers. TCRdb ran MiXCR on the PCR reads and lists one entry per CDR3 protein. The top ten hold about 0.79% of the sample, which has 550,000 to 800,000 distinct CDR3 sequences, over 10% seen once. The source was PBMCs, collected before TCRalphabeta/CD19-depleted stem cell transplant. The receptors derive from a girl between 2 and 10 years old with congenital amegakaryocytic thrombocytopenia, due to receive a stem cell transplant.

This clonotype was found a few times. The gene calls are TRBV4-2 and TRBJ2-1; TRBD2 matches 15 bases. This CDR3 is 23 amino acids long. V dropped 4 bases and J dropped 4; count of bases not matched to a gene: 23. The germline gives CDR1 LGHNA, CDR2 YNFKEQ. CDR3 amino acids: CASSPSRMFRRTSGRVVYNEQFF. The CDR3 nucleotides read TGTGCCAGCAGCCCCTCCCGAATGTTCCGACGGACTAGCGGGAGGGTTGTATACAATGAGCAGTTCTTC.

This clonotype has more than one count but fewer than ten. V is TRBV5-1 and J is TRBJ2-1; D gene ambiguous. Germline V lookup: CDR1 SGHRS, CDR2 YFSETQ. V was cut by 4 bases and J by 10 bases, with 12 bases left in between. This CDR3 is 12 amino acids long. The DNA for the CDR3 is TGCGCCAGCAGCCTCGGACGGTACGAGCAGTTCTTC. Translation: CASSLGRYEQFF.

In its sample, this clonotype was seen many times. Its ends do not fully match the called genes, so a read error is possible. The V and J genes are TRBV20-1 and TRBJ2-7; tentatively, D is TRBD2 (6 bases). Germline V gene data show CDR1 as DFQATT and CDR2 as SNEGSKA (reference sequence). There are 13 residues in the CDR3. CDR3 loop: CSARDRDSFEQYF. CDR3 sequence (DNA): TGCAGTGCTAGAGACCGGGACTCCTTCGAGCAGTACTTC.

This clonotype was seen ten or more times. The V call is TRBV21-1, the J call TRBJ2-7; the table's D call TRBD1 went unverified against the DNA. TRBV21-1 counts as a pseudogene. The CDR3 sequence is 15 residues long. CDR3 coding DNA: TGTGCCAGCAGCCTCGGGACAGGGTGGCCCTACGAGCAGTACTTC. The encoded protein is CASSLGTGWPYEQYF.

This rearrangement joins TRBV7-9 to TRBJ1-1; TRBD1 might be the D (6 bases). Trimming removed 6 bases at V and 3 bases at J, with 20 bases between. The CDR3 totals 16 residues. Per the germline V gene, CDR1 is SEHNR and CDR2 is FQNEAQ (reference sequence). CDR3 sequence (DNA): TGTGCCAGCAGTCCGTTGGGGGCAGGGTCGCACACTGAAGCTTTCTTT. It is translated as CASSPLGAGSHTEAFF.

This clonotype turned up a few times. The chain joins TRBV29-1 to TRBJ2-7; D gene unclear. The CDR3 has 14 residues. Germline values: CDR1 SQVTM, CDR2 ANQGSEA. V was shortened by 6 bases and J by 4 bases, with 19 bases between the two germline ends. In nucleotides, the CDR3 is TGCAGCGTGTCCGGTCCGGGCGCAAGGTACGAGCAGTACTTC. Translating it yields CSVSGPGARYEQYF.

The chain carries TRBV5-1 and TRBJ2-1; TRBD2 agrees at 12 bases. Trimming cost V 4 bases and J 6 bases; bases outside gene matches: 5. The CDR3 is 15 residues long. From germline, CDR1 is SGHRS and CDR2 YFSETQ. CDR3 residues: CASSRLAGELNEQFF. The CDR3 DNA follows: TGCGCCAGCAGCAGACTAGCGGGAGAGCTCAATGAGCAGTTCTTC.

This clonotype was counted at least ten times. This sequence joins TRBV20-1 and TRBJ2-1; D gene ambiguous. Germline V lookup: CDR1 DFQATT, CDR2 SNEGSKA (reference sequence). The CDR3 has 15 residues. Between the trimmed V and J ends, which lost 3 bases and 4 bases, there was a span of 16 bases. The CDR3 DNA follows: TGCAGTGCTAGTTCGGTCGCGCGACCATACAATGAGCAGTTCTTC. Translating gives CSASSVARPYNEQFF.

A few counts support this clonotype. This chain connects TRBV7-2 to TRBJ2-7; 8 positions agree with TRBD2. Germline CDR1 and CDR2: SGHTA and FQGNSA. The V segment lost 4 bases and the J segment 10 bases; nucleotides outside the gene matches: 6. CDR3 length equals 12 residues. This CDR3 is CASSSSAGAQYF. CDR3 sequence (DNA): TGTGCCAGCAGCTCCTCAGCGGGAGCCCAGTACTTC.

This clonotype was found many times. The chain links TRBV7-2 to TRBJ1-5; D not certain. Per germline, CDR1 SGHTA and CDR2 FQGNSA. This CDR3 is built from 14 residues. Between the trimmed V and J ends, which lost 5 bases and 6 bases, there was a span of 14 bases. The CDR3 coding sequence is TGTGCCAGCAGCCAGAATCCTGGGATTCAGCCCCAGCATTTT. Translation: CASSQNPGIQPQHF.

This clonotype turned up a few times. The chain employs TRBV5-5 and TRBJ2-3; 9 bases align to TRBD1. This CDR3 is built from 14 residues. Trimming removed 4 bases from V and 2 bases from J; junction bases left unmatched: 2. The germline V gene encodes CDR1 SGHKS and CDR2 YYEKEE (reference sequence). The CDR3 is CASSGTGPTDTQYF. CDR3 sequence (DNA): TGTGCCAGCAGCGGGACAGGGCCCACAGATACGCAGTATTTT.

The V and J genes are TRBV20-1 and TRBJ2-1; D is perhaps TRBD1 or TRBD2 (6 bases each). The CDR3 has 13 amino acids. Germline lookup yields CDR1 DFQATT and CDR2 SNEGSKA (reference sequence). Trimming shortened V by 0 bases and J by 14 bases, and 17 bases separated the two germline ends. CDR3 protein: CSARDTGDRLEFF. In DNA, the CDR3 is TGCAGTGCTAGAGATACGGGAGACAGGTTGGAGTTCTTC.

To note about this clonotype: One base away lies a much larger clone, so this may be a sequencing read error. The chain has TRBV9 and TRBJ2-1, with a weak D call TRBD2 (5 bases). The germline V gene has CDR1 SGDLS and CDR2 YYNGEE. The CDR3 totals 16 residues. The DNA of the CDR3 is TGTGCCAGCAGCGTAGCCGGGAACCCAAAATACAATGAGCAGTCCTTC. Translation gives CASSVAGNPKYNEQSF.

The chain links TRBV27 to TRBJ2-4, with D tentatively TRBD1 or TRBD2 (5 bases each). The CDR3 contains 15 residues. The V end lost 5 bases, the J end lost 4 bases, and 15 bases lay between the germline ends. Looked up from germline, CDR1 is MNHEY and CDR2 is SMNVEV (reference sequence). The CDR3 is CASSPGTLGKNIQYF. For the CDR3, the DNA is TGTGCCAGCAGTCCAGGGACGTTGGGGAAAAACATTCAGTACTTC.

The DNA of the CDR3 is TGCAGTGCTAGAGGGCTAGCGGGAGGACCTCCCTACGAGCAGTACTTC. This encodes CSARGLAGGPPYEQYF. The chain recombines TRBV20-1 with TRBJ2-7; TRBD2 matches 11 bases. This CDR3 contains 16 residues. V trimming: 1 base; J trimming: 2 bases; junction bases outside the gene matches: 7. CDR1 and CDR2 (germline): DFQATT, SNEGSKA (reference sequence).

This clonotype was seen more than once but under ten times. V gene TRBV5-1 combines with J gene TRBJ2-2; 10 bases align to TRBD2. Trimming cost V 2 bases and J 6 bases; bases outside gene matches: 7. Germline CDR1 SGHRS, CDR2 YFSETQ. The CDR3 covers 16 residues. The CDR3 region is CASSFNSAGGPGELFF. CDR3 bases: TGCGCCAGCAGCTTCAACTCAGCGGGAGGGCCCGGGGAGCTGTTTTTT.

This clonotype appeared once. A much larger clonotype is one base distant, so this may be a read error. The chain couples TRBV7-6 to TRBJ2-3; D remains unclear. Germline assignment: CDR1 SGHVS and CDR2 FNYEAQ. This CDR3 comprises 16 residues. The CDR3 sequence: CASSLLFQRGTDTRYF. DNA of the CDR3: TGTGCCAGCAGCTTACTTTTCCAGCGAGGCACAGATACGCGGTATTTT.

This clonotype was recorded many times. V and J are TRBV20-1 and TRBJ2-5; D uncertain. The CDR3 has 11 residues. Per germline, CDR1 DFQATT and CDR2 SNEGSKA (reference sequence). V lost 3 bases, J lost 0 bases, and 2 bases lay in between. For the CDR3, the DNA is TGCAGTGCTAGGTACCAAGAGACCCAGTACTTC. Protein: CSARYQETQYF.

Only a few counts were recorded for this clonotype. This chain uses TRBV10-2 with TRBJ2-4; D is possibly TRBD2 (6 bases). There are 14 residues in the CDR3. Germline V gives CDR1 WSHSY, CDR2 SAAADI. The V end was cut by 6 bases, the J end by 2 bases, with 11 bases between. Written as DNA, the CDR3 is TGCGCCAGCAGGTTTAGCGGCCCCAAAAACATTCAGTACTTC. Its protein is CASRFSGPKNIQYF.

V gene TRBV15 combines with J gene TRBJ2-7; tentatively, D is TRBD2 (6 bases). The CDR3 loop spans 16 amino acids. CDR1 LNHNV and CDR2 YYDKDF come from the germline V gene (reference sequence). Trimming cost V 0 bases and J 3 bases, with 15 bases left between them. CDR3 nucleotide sequence: TGTGCCACCAGCAGAGATCCCGCTAGCGCGTACTACGAGCAGTACTTC. Translating it yields CATSRDPASAYYEQYF.

This clonotype has a handful of counts. The chain carries TRBV7-9 and TRBJ2-2; TRBD1 is a possible D gene (6 bases). V was cut by 5 bases and J by 3 bases, with 10 bases left in between. Germline loops: CDR1 SEHNR, CDR2 FQNEAQ (reference sequence). This CDR3 spans 14 amino acids. CDR3 bases: TGTGCCAGCAGCGCGACAGGATACACCGGGGAGCTGTTTTTT. This sequence encodes CASSATGYTGELFF.

This clonotype appeared a few times. This chain uses TRBV11-2 with TRBJ2-2, with 12 bases fitting TRBD2. The V gene's germline CDR1 is SGHAT and CDR2 FQNNGV. This CDR3 is 17 amino acids long. Trimming took 4 bases from V and 4 from J; bases not matched to a gene: 7. In DNA, the CDR3 is TGTGCCAGCAGCTCAGGACTAGCGGGGATCTTCACCGGGGAGCTGTTTTTT. Amino acids: CASSSGLAGIFTGELFF.

The sample holds a few counts of this clonotype. V gene TRBV7-9 combines with J gene TRBJ1-1; possible D gene TRBD1, 6 bases. V gave up 4 bases and J gave up 1 base, with 19 bases separating them. Germline V lookup: CDR1 SEHNR, CDR2 FQNEAQ (reference sequence). The CDR3 consists of 17 residues. CDR3: CASSSLFGQPQNTEAFF. For the CDR3, the DNA is TGTGCCAGCAGCTCACTCTTTGGACAGCCGCAGAACACTGAAGCTTTCTTT.

This clonotype occurred many times. This chain links TRBV29-1 with TRBJ2-1, with 9 nucleotides matching TRBD2. The CDR3 runs to 14 residues. The germline V gene has CDR1 SQVTM and CDR2 ANQGSEA. The ends lost 7 bases at V and 8 bases at J; junction bases unmatched: 12. The CDR3 DNA is TGCAGCGGGGATGATAAGGGGACTAGCCATGAGCAGTTCTTC. Protein: CSGDDKGTSHEQFF.

The chain links TRBV7-9 to TRBJ2-2, with D possibly called TRBD1 or TRBD2 (5 bases each). CDR1 is SEHNR, CDR2 FQNEAQ, per germline (reference sequence). V shed 8 bases and J shed 6 bases, with 16 bases lying between them. CDR3 length equals 14 residues. CDR3: CASRRDLPPGELFF. In nucleotides, the CDR3 is TGTGCCAGCCGTCGGGACCTCCCACCCGGGGAGCTGTTTTTT.